This TCR beta chain was sequenced for a study of radiotherapy plus CTLA-4 blockade in lung cancer. Overall study context: Among patients, around 19% showed objective responses, and approximately 30% had disease control.

TCRdb's table, derived via immunoSEQ multiplex PCR, lists solely in-frame clones and lacks some. This sample has under 50,000 clones, with approximately 86% found just once. Study conclusions and caveats: Early blood T cell clone dynamics reportedly forecast response best, with interferon-beta. Radiotherapy with ipilimumab was followed by blood expansion of tumor-derived clones.

The germline gives CDR1 SEHNR, CDR2 FQNEAQ (reference sequence). The CDR3 extends over 13 amino acids. The germline V and J ends were trimmed by 3 bases and 3 bases, with 9 bases remaining between them. CTLA-4 blockade using ipilimumab, together with focal radiation, was received by patients with chemo-refractory metastatic non-small-cell lung cancer. Details on this clone: What it binds is unknown.

The TCR comes from a human donor with non-small cell lung cancer whose response to radiotherapy plus ipilimumab could not be evaluated. The source material was peripheral blood, sampled from a patient treated with radiotherapy plus ipilimumab. This chain links TRBV7-9 with TRBJ2-7; D is possibly TRBD1 (6 bases). The CDR3 sequence: CASSFGQSYEQYF. The CDR3 coding sequence is TGTGCCAGCAGCTTCGGACAGAGCTACGAGCAGTACTTC.